This is a list of T cell receptor beta chains from one sample in a study of shared clonotypes between healthy human individuals. Produced via immunoSEQ multiplex PCR; TCRdb's table is partial and in-frame only. The sample holds under 1,900,000 clones, 98% seen once. The sample was naive CD4+ T cells sorted from blood. These receptors came from a man aged 30 to 39 in good health. The CDR3 runs from the conserved cysteine through the conserved F or W. Each record gives: CDR3 protein, CDR3 DNA, V gene, J gene, D gene, clone size. A D gene is named only where the DNA matches it firmly. A row's size may be missing; if present it is once, few, many or a size class.

cdr3_aa: CASSLVGFVSGSNNEQFF
cdr3_nt: TGTGCCAGCAGCTTGGTAGGGTTTGTAAGCGGGAGTAACAATGAGCAGTTCTTC
v_call: TRBV5-4
j_call: TRBJ2-1
d_call: TRBD2
clone_size: -

cdr3_aa: CASSEPPVGRRTGELFF
cdr3_nt: TGTGCCAGCAGTGAACCCCCAGTAGGAAGGAGGACCGGGGAGCTGTTTTTT
v_call: TRBV6-1
j_call: TRBJ2-2
d_call: -
clone_size: -

cdr3_aa: CASSLAFIASVEQFF
cdr3_nt: TGTGCCAGCAGCTTAGCCTTTATAGCGAGTGTGGAGCAGTTCTTC
v_call: TRBV7-6
j_call: TRBJ2-1
d_call: -
clone_size: -

cdr3_aa: CASSKQGDPYEQYF
cdr3_nt: TGCGCCAGCAGCAAACAGGGGGACCCCTACGAGCAGTACTTC
v_call: TRBV5-1
j_call: TRBJ2-7
d_call: TRBD1
clone_size: -

cdr3_aa: CATSGRTGTGDEQYF
cdr3_nt: TGTGCCACCAGCGGAAGAACCGGGACAGGGGACGAGCAGTACTTC
v_call: TRBV15
j_call: TRBJ2-7
d_call: TRBD1
clone_size: once

cdr3_aa: CASSLAPGVGQPQHF
cdr3_nt: TGTGCCAGCAGCTTGGCGCCAGGGGTCGGTCAGCCCCAGCATTTT
v_call: TRBV5-6
j_call: TRBJ1-5
d_call: -
clone_size: -

cdr3_aa: CASSQPPSSYEQYF
cdr3_nt: TGTGCCAGCAGCCAGCCGCCGAGCTCCTACGAGCAGTACTTC
v_call: TRBV5-6
j_call: TRBJ2-7
d_call: -
clone_size: -

cdr3_aa: CASSVDSRNTEAFF
cdr3_nt: TGTGCCAGCAGCGTAGACTCCAGGAACACTGAAGCTTTCTTT
v_call: TRBV9
j_call: TRBJ1-1
d_call: -
clone_size: -

cdr3_aa: CASSPQGGTDTQYF
cdr3_nt: TGTGCCAGCTCACCACAGGGTGGCACAGATACGCAGTATTTT
v_call: TRBV18
j_call: TRBJ2-3
d_call: -
clone_size: -

cdr3_aa: CASSLLGVGLINGELFF
cdr3_nt: TGTGCCAGCAGTTTATTAGGGGTCGGTTTAATTAACGGGGAGCTGTTTTTT
v_call: TRBV28
j_call: TRBJ2-2
d_call: -
clone_size: -